Detailed here is one T cell receptor (beta chain). Its antigen specificity is not known. Per-base quality was not reported, and no clone a single base away is much larger than it. These data belong to a study of long-term antiretroviral therapy in people with HIV (dated by TCRdb to between 2021 and 2023). Notes on the research overall: Collection of the earliest samples took place about a decade ahead of the 2015 WHO recommendation for immediate ART, at a time when ART was typically delayed until CD4 counts fell. This retrospective serial study examined whether starting ART and sustained HIV suppression were associated with changes in the composition and diversity of the TRB repertoire in peripheral blood. The cohort contributed about 200 cryopreserved PBMC samples from a few dozen adults with confirmed HIV infection, collected serially over a mean of approximately six years (range 1-12). Of the roughly 30 participants with HIV, ten to eleven were female. No cross-contamination during QIAcube processing was seen in test extractions of a monoclonal T-cell line run alongside 33 polyclonal samples.

There are 16 amino acids in the CDR3, from cysteine to phenylalanine inclusive. Left in the record is the CDR3 DNA by itself, 48 bases read in frame from the first base. V and J are trimmed by 0 bases and 4 bases, and the gene matches miss 7 bases of the junction. As encoded in the germline V gene, CDR1 is SGHDT while CDR2 is YYEEEE. Participants were included only if at least one PBMC sample before ART initiation and at least two post-ART samples were available. Treatment was received in the United States of America by all participants with HIV. Cryopreserved samples of about 0.95-10 million PBMC were thawed and washed before DNA extraction. At the time of the earliest PBMC sample, participants with HIV were aged between roughly 20 and 55 years. Per participant, PBMC samples came from 1-4 timepoints prior to ART initiation and 2-8 timepoints following ART initiation, for a median of 7 samples. For every participant, serial HIV viral load, CD4+ T-cell count, ART history and demographic data were obtained. A Qiagen kit on a QIAcube was used to extract genomic DNA from unsorted PBMC, with samples processed in batches of 12.

The immunoSEQ hsTCRB v3.0 assay was used at survey level resolution to sequence the TRB variable region. TRB sequencing targeted a depth of 40,000-50,000 T-cell genomes per sample. An Illumina MiSeq with a v3 150-cycle kit was used to sequence the pooled TRB libraries. Regarding the original processing steps: Repertoire analysis was run in R within a reproducible Nextflow workflow that covered QC, data transformation and analysis. LymphoSeq2, an R package for exploring AIRR-Seq data, was used to implement custom analyses. Four samples that yielded fewer than 5000 total TRB sequences were excluded, so that approximately 200 HIV repertoires were analyzed. Among the approximately 190 retained HIV repertoires, some 59 were collected before ART initiation and 129 after ART initiation. Each repertoire was downsampled to 5000 TRB nucleotide sequences, and summary statistics were averaged across 100 downsampling iterations. Only TRB sequences with CDR3 regions of at least seven amino acids were retained for analysis. Diversity was measured with a Shannon entropy-derived clonality score and the Gini coefficient. In repertoire networks, the top 5000 CDR3 amino acid sequences were linked whenever an edit distance of one separated two sequences. For TRB CDR3 amino acid sequences, antigen specificity groups and MHC restriction were predicted with GLIPH2. Known CMV, EBV, HIV or tissue antigen associations were flagged by matching CDR3 amino acid sequences against VDJdb and McPAS-TCR. Pre-ART, post-ART and control groups were compared with Wilcoxon signed-rank tests and Holm-Bonferroni correction. TCRdb obtained this table from immuneACCESS and retained in-frame rearrangements with V and J assigned. These tables miss some clones; where compared with another copy, unresolved V genes account for less than half of the shortfall, and the remainder is unexplained. From that table come the V and J calls and clone size; the DNA was used to work out D and trimming. The sample has approximately 32,000 clones on record, approximately 80% of them singletons. The top ten constitute about an eighth of the sample.

Results the study describes overall, beyond this receptor: Because pre-ART samples had limited cell numbers, unsorted PBMC were profiled rather than sorted CD4+ and CD8+ T cells. Samples dated from the mid-2000s to the late 2010s, and the ART regimens used may be less effective than current ones. Compared with controls, HIV repertoires had narrower CDR3 length ranges, and the network structure pointed to an antigen-experienced repertoire that shifted only slightly toward naive after ART. Expanded TRB clones identified before ART initiation dominated the repertoire at all time points, although this dominance fluctuated and declined in many PLHIV after ART. A significant increase in TRB diversity was found to be associated with ART initiation, although TRB diversity was observed to remain significantly below that of transplant donor controls even after long-term ART. Since PBMC availability was limited, sequencing covered only the TCR beta chain, with no alpha chain pairing. No data were available on ART adherence, viral resistance or therapy changes, limiting inferences about post-ART repertoire changes.

The chain is made from TRBV5-6 and TRBJ1-3, with 7 bases aligning to TRBD1. The starting material was unsorted PBMCs, obtained 0.3 years after starting antiretroviral therapy. The source of this sequence is a man between 18 and 29 years old with HIV. The CDR3 reads as follows: CASSLVSWTGGNTIYF. Here is the DNA: TGTGCCAGCAGCTTGGTGTCCTGGACAGGCGGAAACACCATATATTTT.